Here is one TCR beta chain with its context. The data belong to a study of blood T cell repertoires in COVID-19. Study information: Specimens from acute and convalescent COVID-19 originated in the United States, Italy and Spain. In each case, the material was cDNA or gDNA derived from T cells, B-cell-depleted T cells, or PBMCs.

Methods used by the authors: Reference gene primer amplification in the assay estimated nucleated cell counts. TCRdb's table, derived via immunoSEQ multiplex PCR, lists solely in-frame clones and lacks some. Clone size and the V and J calls come from that table; the DNA yielded D and trimming. The profile shows around 150,000 clones, around 85% of them singletons. J was trimmed by 0 bases and V by 0 bases; bases with no gene match: 4. CDR1 is ENHRY, CDR2 SYGVKD, per germline. The CDR3 loop spans 18 amino acids. The specimen sequenced was peripheral blood. The chain recombines TRBV10-3 with TRBJ1-3; TRBD1 agrees at 11 bases. The TCR sequence derives from a human donor with acute or convalescent COVID-19. The donor label of this sample is uncertain. The CDR3 region has the DNA TGTGCCATCAGTGAGTCGTGGACAGGGGGCGTCTCTGGAAACACCATATATTTT. As protein: CAISESWTGGVSGNTIYF.